This T cell receptor beta chain was obtained from a study of tumor-infiltrating lymphocytes in primary liver carcinoma. With respect to this clonotype: A read error may account for a junction end that differs from germline.

Unsorted bulk tissue (about 19-33 mg) underwent RNA and DNA co-extraction. Those sampled were patients whose primary liver carcinoma was treated by surgical resection. TCR beta cDNA was prepared out of roughly 500 ng total RNA by means of a constant-region primer. Three nested multiplex PCR rounds of slightly modified ARM-PCR generated TCR beta libraries. Both of the initial two PCR rounds ran for approximately 10 cycles and employed TRBV1-TRBV30 forward primers alongside a C-beta reverse primer. One entry per CDR3 protein, called by TCRdb with MiXCR from the multiplex PCR reads. Seen here are about 48,000 distinct CDR3 sequences, about 68% observed once, and the top ten hold about 30%. This CDR3 comprises 15 residues.

Sequences were obtained from liver tumor tissue from sampling region 3. Indicated subset: tumor region T3, left-lateral pole. The TCR was taken from a man aged 35-49 years with primary liver carcinoma and hepatitis B virus infection. The genes are TRBV12-3 or TRBV12-4 and TRBJ1-6, with no clear D. For the CDR3, the DNA is TGCGCCAGCAGATCCACGACAAGGCGTAATTCACCCCTCCACTTT. Translation gives CASRSTTRRNSPLHF.